What follows is one TCR beta chain and its context. Its antigen is unknown. Treatment described: oral pan-JAK inhibitor, 5-10 mg twice daily. From germline, CDR1 is MNHEY and CDR2 SVGAGI. V lost 3 bases and J lost 6, with 15 bases in between. The CDR3 covers 16 residues. As the sequencing template, cDNA was produced by extracting RNA and reverse transcribing it. Clones were sequenced by immunoSEQ multiplex PCR, and TCRdb holds only the in-frame ones, with some missing. The table records 100,000 to 140,000 clones, roughly 84% of them present only once. The data originate from a study of CD8+ T cells in alopecia areata. Study-wide context: Scalp area affected, as a percentage, set the severity score of treated patients. General study results and limits: Possibly as an HLA-related effect, TCR sharing across patients appeared less clear than in mice. Scalp clonality, together with expanded CD8+ clones among the top 100, fell significantly with tofacitinib. Especially in alopecia totalis/universalis, lesional scalp showed greater clonality than normal scalp did.

V is TRBV6-5 and J is TRBJ1-6; D unresolved. The sequenced sample was CD8+ T cells sorted from blood, obtained at week 24, from a patient treated with tofacitinib. The TCR was taken from a human donor with alopecia areata. In nucleotides, the CDR3 is TGTGCCAGCAGTTATTACGCTACTCGGGTTAATTCACCCCTCCACTTT. This sequence encodes CASSYYATRVNSPLHF.